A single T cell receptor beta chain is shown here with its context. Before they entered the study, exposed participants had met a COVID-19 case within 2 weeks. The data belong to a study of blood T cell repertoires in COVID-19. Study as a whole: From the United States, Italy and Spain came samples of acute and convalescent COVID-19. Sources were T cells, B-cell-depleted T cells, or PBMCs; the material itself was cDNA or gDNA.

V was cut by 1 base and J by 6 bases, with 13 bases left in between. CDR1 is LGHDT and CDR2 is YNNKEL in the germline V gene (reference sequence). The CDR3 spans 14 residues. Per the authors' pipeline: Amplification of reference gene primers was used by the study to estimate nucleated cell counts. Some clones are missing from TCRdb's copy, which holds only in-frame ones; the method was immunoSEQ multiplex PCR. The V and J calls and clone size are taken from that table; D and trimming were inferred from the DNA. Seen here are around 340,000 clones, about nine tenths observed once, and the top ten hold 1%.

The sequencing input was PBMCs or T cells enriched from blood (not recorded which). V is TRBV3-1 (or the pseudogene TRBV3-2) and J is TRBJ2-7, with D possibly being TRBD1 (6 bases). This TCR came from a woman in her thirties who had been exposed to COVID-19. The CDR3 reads CASSQGQAWSEQYF. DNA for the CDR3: TGTGCCAGCAGCCAAGGACAGGCCTGGAGCGAGCAGTACTTC.